These 9 T cell receptor beta chains share one sample of origin, sequenced in a study of T cell responses to AZD1222 COVID-19 vaccine. TCRdb's copy holds only in-frame clones and misses some; the assay was immunoSEQ multiplex PCR. The sample has nearly 110,000 clones; approximately 90% are singletons. This specimen was peripheral blood, taken 28 days after the second AZD1222 dose. The receptors derive from an adult who received the AZD1222 COVID-19 vaccine.

CDR3 coding DNA: TGTGCCAGCGGGAGACAGGGGGTAAATTCACCCCTCCACTTT. Protein: CASGRQGVNSPLHF. The chain employs TRBV6-5 and TRBJ1-6; 9 bases match TRBD1. Germline CDR1 reads MNHEY; CDR2 reads SVGAGI. The CDR3 totals 14 residues. After removal of 8 bases from V and 7 bases from J, the junction contained 6 bases not matched to a gene.

The chain employs TRBV29-1 and TRBJ1-2; 7 bases agree with TRBD1. The V segment lost 4 bases and the J segment 3 bases; nucleotides outside the gene matches: 2. CDR3 length: 12 residues. The germline V gene encodes CDR1 SQVTM and CDR2 ANQGSEA. CDR3 region: CSVVTGYYGYTF. The CDR3 bases are TGCAGCGTTGTGACAGGGTACTATGGCTACACCTTC.

The chain recombines TRBV18 with TRBJ1-1; D perhaps matches TRBD1 (5 bases). CDR3 length equals 14 residues. Per the germline V gene, CDR1 is KGHSH and CDR2 is LQKENI. V lost 3 bases, J lost 3 bases, and 11 bases lay in between. CDR3 loop: CASSPAGRDTEAFF. For the CDR3, the DNA is TGTGCCAGCTCACCGGCAGGGCGGGACACTGAAGCTTTCTTT.

As DNA, the CDR3 is TGTGCCAGCAGTGAACTCGGCAGCCTCTATGGCTACACCTTC. As protein: CASSELGSLYGYTF. This chain connects TRBV2 to TRBJ1-2; D is uncertain. CDR3 length equals 14 residues. The V gene's germline CDR1 is SNHLY and CDR2 FYNNEI. The V end was cut by 2 bases, the J end by 4 bases, with 11 bases between.

CDR3 sequence (DNA): TGTGCCAGCGTCAGACAGCTATCCTACGAGCAGTACTTC. Amino acids: CASVRQLSYEQYF. V usage is TRBV2 and J usage is TRBJ2-7, with D possibly TRBD1 on 5 matching bases. V was trimmed by 8 bases and J by 1 base, leaving 12 bases between them. The CDR3 runs to 13 residues. The V gene's germline CDR1 is SNHLY and CDR2 FYNNEI.

The gene calls are TRBV29-1 and TRBJ2-1, with unresolved D. Trimming cost V 7 bases and J 4 bases, with 11 bases left between them. Germline-derived CDR1 and CDR2 are SQVTM and ANQGSEA. This CDR3 has 12 residues. The CDR3 sequence is CSATHEYNEQFF. In DNA, the CDR3 is TGCAGCGCGACCCACGAATACAATGAGCAGTTCTTC.

The gene calls are TRBV7-2 and TRBJ2-5, with TRBD1 as a possible D gene (5 bases). The V gene's germline CDR1 is SGHTA and CDR2 FQGNSA. The CDR3 has 14 amino acids. V gave up 5 bases and J gave up 5 bases, with 15 bases separating them. The CDR3 is CASSGAAGPETQYF. In DNA form, the CDR3 reads TGTGCCAGCAGCGGGGCAGCAGGGCCGGAGACCCAGTACTTC. Combining the CDR3 with reference TRBV7-2 and TRBJ2-5 gives the whole variable domain GAGVSQSPSNKVTEKGKDVELRCDPISGHTALYWYRQSLGQGLEFLIYFQGNSAPDKSGLPSDRFSAERTGGSVSTLTIQRTQQEDSAVYLCASSGAAGPETQYFGPGTRLLVL.

The rearrangement joins TRBV21-1 to TRBJ2-7; TRBD1, as called in the table, went unchecked against the DNA. TRBV21-1 is a recognized pseudogene. The CDR3 length is 15 residues. The chain's CDR3 is CASSRGRGFPYEQYF. As DNA, the CDR3 is TGTGCCAGCAGCAGGGGAAGGGGGTTTCCCTACGAGCAGTACTTC.

This clone appeared a few times. This chain links TRBV10-3 with TRBJ1-5; a possible D gene is TRBD1 (5 bases). Germline CDR1 reads ENHRY; CDR2 reads SYGVKD. There are 11 residues in the CDR3. Trimming took off 10 bases at V and 5 bases at J, with 9 bases between the two ends. As DNA, the CDR3 is TGTGCCACCCCCAGGGATCAGCCCCAGCATTTT. Translation: CATPRDQPQHF.